Shown below are 13 T cell receptor beta chains from a single sample sequenced in a study of T cells in Graves' hyperthyroidism and ophthalmopathy (dated by TCRdb to about 2019). Libraries were made using multiplex PCR. The sequencer listed for this sample is Illumina HiSeq 2000. Amplification of TCR beta CDR3 regions was carried out from RNA transcripts. A first-round RT-PCR of the TCR CDR3 used the HTBI primer set with the Qiagen OneStep RT-PCR kit. TCRdb reprocessed the public reads (quality trimming at Q25 with fastp, clone calling with MiXCR) and kept in-frame beta chains. Rows matching on CDR3 protein sequence are summarized as one entry with the most common DNA and genes. This sample comprises more than 500,000 distinct CDR3 sequences, around 43% of them detected only once. About two fifths of the sample is in the top ten clones. The sample consisted of peripheral blood or thyroid tissue (not recorded which). The source is an adult woman with Graves' disease, either hyperthyroidism or ophthalmopathy (not recorded which).

This clonotype showed up many times. The chain recombines TRBV27 with TRBJ2-5, with D possibly TRBD1 on 6 matching bases. Between the trimmed V and J ends, which lost 4 bases and 0 bases, there was a span of 12 bases. Germline CDR1 MNHEY, CDR2 SMNVEV (reference sequence). The length of the CDR3 is 15 residues. The CDR3 sequence is CASSSYRDNQETQYF. CDR3 DNA: TGTGCCAGCAGTTCGTACCGGGACAACCAAGAGACCCAGTACTTC.

V gene TRBV29-1 combines with J gene TRBJ2-7; D may be TRBD1 (6 bases). The length of the CDR3 is 14 residues. Germline values: CDR1 SQVTM, CDR2 ANQGSEA. The V end lost 1 base, the J end lost 3 bases, and 13 bases lay between the germline ends. CDR3 region: CSVEGPAGDYEQYF. Here the CDR3 DNA reads TGCAGCGTTGAAGGTCCGGCAGGGGACTACGAGCAGTACTTC.

The CDR3 loop is CASSPTGTGAYEQYF. CDR3 sequence (DNA): TGTGCCAGCAGCCCCACCGGGACGGGGGCCTACGAGCAGTACTTC. V is TRBV7-3 and J is TRBJ2-7; D might be TRBD2 (6 bases). This CDR3 has 15 amino acids. Germline assignment: CDR1 SGHTA and CDR2 FQGTGA. Between the trimmed V and J ends, which lost 5 bases and 2 bases, there was a span of 16 bases.

The chain carries TRBV2 and TRBJ2-5; D is possibly TRBD2 (7 bases). The V gene's germline CDR1 is SNHLY and CDR2 FYNNEI. This CDR3 region has 14 residues. Trimming shortened V by 2 bases and J by 4 bases, and 11 bases separated the two germline ends. The chain's CDR3 is CASSEPGEGETQYF. CDR3 DNA: TGTGCCAGCAGTGAACCAGGGGAGGGAGAGACCCAGTACTTC.

Notes on this clonotype: One end of the junction does not line up with germline, which may come from a read error. The chain combines TRBV5-4 with TRBJ2-7, with TRBD2 as a possible D gene (6 bases). The CDR3 extends over 14 amino acids. Germline V CDR1 and CDR2: SGHNT, YYREEE (reference sequence). CDR3 coding DNA: TGCGCCAGCAGCCAAGATTTGCGGGACTACGAGCAGTACTTC. Translating it yields CASSQDLRDYEQYF.

This clonotype was detected many times. V usage is TRBV12-3 or TRBV12-4 and J usage is TRBJ1-4, with 8 bases that match TRBD1. J gave up 8 bases and V 6 bases, and 8 bases lay outside the gene matches. This CDR3 is 14 amino acids long. CDR3 bases: TGTGCCAGCAGAACAACAGGGGGAGGCGAAAAACTGTTTTTT. It specifies CASRTTGGGEKLFF.

In its sample, this clonotype was seen a few times. The chain has TRBV12-3 or TRBV12-4 and TRBJ1-6, with no clear D. V shed 2 bases and J shed 14 bases, with 10 bases lying between them. The CDR3 covers 12 residues. The CDR3: CASSLLARTLHF. The CDR3 DNA reads TGTGCCAGCAGTTTATTAGCTCGAACCCTCCACTTT.

The rearrangement joins TRBV19 to TRBJ1-5; D not resolved. Germline values: CDR1 LNHDA, CDR2 SQIVND (reference sequence). This CDR3 contains 15 residues. Trimming removed 7 bases from V and 0 bases from J, with 13 bases in between. The CDR3 DNA sequence: TGTGCCAGTAAGGCCGAGGAGTATAGCAATCAGCCCCAGCATTTT. Its translation: CASKAEEYSNQPQHF. The full variable domain, with the rest looked up from reference TRBV19 and TRBJ1-5, is DGGITQSPKYLFRKEGQNVTLSCEQNLNHDAMYWYRQDPGQGLRLIYYSQIVNDFQKGDIAEGYSVSREKKESFPLTVTSAQKNPTAFYLCASKAEEYSNQPQHFGDGTRLSIL.

The chain carries TRBV29-1 and TRBJ2-7; perhaps D is TRBD1 or TRBD2 (6 bases each). CDR1 SQVTM and CDR2 ANQGSEA come from the germline V gene. CDR3 length equals 13 residues. V was clipped by 8 bases and J by 3 bases, with 17 bases between them. CDR3 DNA: TGCAGCTTAATGGGGGGCAGTGTCTACGAGCAGTACTTC. This codes for CSLMGGSVYEQYF.

The rearrangement uses TRBV15 and TRBJ2-6; no clear D. Germline V gives CDR1 LNHNV, CDR2 YYDKDF (reference sequence). The V end lost 2 bases, the J end lost 0 bases, and 5 bases lay between the germline ends. The length of the CDR3 is 15 residues. Here the CDR3 reads CATSRLDSGANVLTF. CDR3 DNA sequence: TGTGCCACCAGCAGATTGGACTCTGGGGCCAACGTCCTGACTTTC.

The V gene is TRBV2, the J gene TRBJ2-5; TRBD1 might be the D (7 bases). The CDR3 is made up of 15 amino acids. Germline V lookup: CDR1 SNHLY, CDR2 FYNNEI. The V and J ends lost 6 bases and 9 bases respectively, with 23 bases between them. CDR3 region: CASRRGTAISQPQYF. Written as DNA, the CDR3 is TGTGCCAGCAGACGCGGGACAGCCATTTCTCAGCCCCAGTACTTC.

This clonotype came up a few times. CDR3 sequence (DNA): TGTGCCAGCATCTTAGCGTTGCAAGAGACCCAGTACTTC. Protein product: CASILALQETQYF. This rearrangement joins TRBV5-5 to TRBJ2-5; possible D gene TRBD2, 5 bases. This CDR3 contains 13 residues. The V gene lost 6 bases and the J gene lost 2 bases, with 11 bases spanning the gap. Germline assignment: CDR1 SGHKS and CDR2 YYEKEE (reference sequence).

The V gene is TRBV29-1, the J gene TRBJ2-5; 10 bases agree with TRBD2. Unmatched junction bases numbered 4, after V lost 8 bases and J lost 4 bases. The CDR3 runs to 12 residues. Germline V CDR1 and CDR2: SQVTM, ANQGSEA. For the CDR3, the DNA is TGCAGCTACGTAGCGGGAGGAGAGACCCAGTACTTC. Residues: CSYVAGGETQYF.